This T cell receptor beta chain appears in the sequencing data of a study of blood T cell repertoires in COVID-19. As for the study in general: Spain, Italy and the United States supplied samples that represented acute and convalescent COVID-19. T cells, B-cell-depleted T cells, or PBMCs supplied cDNA or gDNA.

Per the original methods: It was from reference gene primer amplification that nucleated cell counts were estimated. This table comes from immunoSEQ multiplex PCR, and its TCRdb copy is limited to in-frame clones, with some not included. That table supplies the V and J calls and clone size; D and trimming were determined from the DNA. Of approximately 260,000 clones in the sample, 65% to 85% were seen once. CDR1 SGHDN and CDR2 FVKESK come from the germline V gene. V gave up 5 bases and J gave up 2 bases, with 12 bases separating them. The CDR3 sequence is 14 residues long. The rearrangement joins TRBV14 to TRBJ1-1; D remains unclear. Specimen: peripheral blood. This clonotype was sampled from a woman aged 40 to 49 with active or convalescent COVID-19. CDR3 nucleotide sequence: TGTGCCAGCAGCAGCTTGTCAGGTAACACTGAAGCTTTCTTT. Its protein product is CASSSLSGNTEAFF. Drawing the rest from reference TRBV14 and TRBJ1-1, the complete variable domain is EAGVTQFPSHSVIEKGQTVTLRCDPISGHDNLYWYRRVMGKEIKFLLHFVKESKQDESGMPNNRFLAERTGGTYSTLKVQPAELEDSGVYFCASSSLSGNTEAFFGQGTRLTVV.